This TCR beta chain was found in a study of immune cell composition in non-small cell lung cancer. V was cut by 3 bases and J by 1 base, with 10 bases left in between. This CDR3 is built from 15 residues. CDR1 is LNHDA and CDR2 is SQIVND in the germline V gene (reference sequence). Regarding the study as a whole: Shared sequences between tumour-reactive and dominant in vivo clones were not proven.

The protocol was immunoSEQ multiplex PCR, while the TCRdb copy is restricted to in-frame clones and leaves out a portion. Here the sample spans approximately 500 clones, around four fifths being singletons. Template was genomic DNA from frozen, unsorted single-cell suspensions. A note on this clone: Its target is unknown.

The sample was lung tumor tissue. This clonotype was sampled from a human donor with non-small cell lung cancer. The gene calls are TRBV19 and TRBJ2-1; tentative D call: TRBD1 (6 bases). Written as DNA, the CDR3 is TGTGCCAGTAGTATGATGAGGGGGTCCTACAATGAGCAGTTCTTC. As protein: CASSMMRGSYNEQFF.